This TCR beta chain was captured by sequencing in a study of cytomegalovirus exposure and HLA in healthy donors. Trimming cost V 3 bases and J 6 bases, with 11 bases left between them. The CDR3 loop spans 13 amino acids. Germline loops: CDR1 MNHEY, CDR2 SMNVEV (reference sequence). This clone was observed a single time. Its target is unknown. Researchers ran the PCR with 60 Vbeta and 13 Jbeta primers. Sequenced by immunoSEQ multiplex PCR; TCRdb stores in-frame clones only, minus some. The sample shows 90,000 to 140,000 clones, 75% to 85% of them seen only once. General study points: TRBV6-2, TRBV6-3 and other indistinguishable V segments were excluded.

All the people who gave samples were healthy bone marrow donors. Specimen: PBMCs. The receptor's source is a man younger than 35 in good health and CMV-seronegative. This chain links TRBV27 with TRBJ1-2, with D uncertain. The CDR3 sequence: CASSLSHLDGYTF. In DNA form, the CDR3 reads TGTGCCAGCAGTTTGAGTCACTTGGATGGCTACACCTTC.